This entry lists 27 T cell receptor beta chains sequenced from one sample in a study of blood T cell repertoires in COVID-19. The protocol was immunoSEQ multiplex PCR, while the TCRdb copy is restricted to in-frame clones and leaves out a portion. The sample has 120,000 to 150,000 clones; 88% are singletons. The specimen was peripheral blood. The source is a human donor with COVID-19, enrolled during active disease. The donor label of this sample is uncertain.

CDR3 bases: TGTGCCAGCAGCCTTTATCGGGGGGCGATGAACACTGAAGCTTTCTTT. It is translated as CASSLYRGAMNTEAFF. J is TRBJ1-1 and V is TRBV7-9; TRBD1 is a possible D gene (6 bases). The CDR3 is made up of 16 amino acids. The germline gives CDR1 SEHNR, CDR2 FQNEAQ (reference sequence). V was shortened by 5 bases and J by 0 bases, with 16 bases between the two germline ends.

The table lists this clone with a count of one. The chain links TRBV11-1 to TRBJ2-3; 8 nucleotides line up with TRBD1. V was pared by 4 bases and J by 2 bases, with 5 bases of the junction left unmatched. Germline lookup yields CDR1 SGHAT and CDR2 FQDESV (reference sequence). The CDR3 length is 15 residues. The CDR3 coding sequence is TGTGCCAGCAGCTCCCACAGGGGGAACACAGATACGCAGTATTTT. Its translation: CASSSHRGNTDTQYF.

The rearrangement joins TRBV7-9 to TRBJ2-7, with 8 bases aligning to TRBD2. J was trimmed by 5 bases and V by 2 bases; bases with no gene match: 17. The germline CDR1 and CDR2 sequences are SEHNR and FQNEAQ (reference sequence). The CDR3 is 18 residues long. The CDR3 is CASSLRRIAGRGGDEQYF. The CDR3 DNA reads TGTGCCAGCAGCTTAAGGCGAATAGCGGGGAGGGGTGGCGACGAGCAGTACTTC.

The genes are TRBV7-9 and TRBJ1-1; 7 bases are a match to TRBD1. This CDR3 is 17 amino acids long. From germline, CDR1 is SEHNR and CDR2 FQNEAQ (reference sequence). J gave up 0 bases and V 7 bases, and 14 bases lay outside the gene matches. This CDR3 reads CASTNRAAGQLNTEAFF. The CDR3 DNA is TGTGCCAGCACCAATAGGGCCGCGGGACAGCTGAACACTGAAGCTTTCTTT.

V gene TRBV4-2 combines with J gene TRBJ1-2; the match to TRBD1 covers 12 bases. Germline V gene lookup returns CDR1 LGHNA and CDR2 YNFKEQ. The CDR3 contains 17 residues. With 1 base clipped from V and 8 bases from J, the junction kept 11 bases outside the gene matches. CDR3 amino acids: CASSQAQRDRGLRGYTF. In nucleotides, the CDR3 is TGTGCCAGCAGCCAAGCCCAACGGGACAGGGGGCTTCGGGGCTACACCTTC.

The rearrangement joins TRBV19 to TRBJ1-4; 8 bases map to TRBD1. Trimming removed 9 bases from V and 6 bases from J; junction bases left unmatched: 9. CDR1 is LNHDA, CDR2 SQIVND, per germline (reference sequence). The length of the CDR3 is 14 residues. The CDR3 DNA reads as TGTGCCAGCCGACGACAGGGGCTTTATGAAAAACTGTTTTTT. This translates into CASRRQGLYEKLFF.

The genes are TRBV3-1 (or the pseudogene TRBV3-2) and TRBJ2-3; no firm D call. Germline assignment: CDR1 LGHDT and CDR2 YNNKEL (reference sequence). The CDR3 is made up of 14 amino acids. The V gene lost 6 bases and the J gene lost 0 bases, with 10 bases spanning the gap. For the CDR3, the DNA is TGTGCCAGCAGTCCGCAAGCTAGCACAGATACGCAGTATTTT. This gives the protein CASSPQASTDTQYF.

This clone was detected ten times or more. The genes are TRBV25-1 and TRBJ1-1, with 7 bases fitting TRBD1. The CDR3 runs to 15 residues. Germline V gene data show CDR1 as MGHDK and CDR2 as SYGVNS. The V segment lost 6 bases and the J segment 3 bases; nucleotides outside the gene matches: 10. CDR3 DNA sequence: TGTGCCAGCAGGCCGCGGGGCAGGGGGGACACTGAAGCTTTCTTT. Its translation: CASRPRGRGDTEAFF.

This clone came up once. This chain joins TRBV19 and TRBJ1-5; TRBD1 matches at 7 bases. With V trimmed by 6 bases and J by 3 bases, 2 bases remained unmatched. Germline loops: CDR1 LNHDA, CDR2 SQIVND (reference sequence). There are 13 residues in the CDR3. The CDR3 loop is CASRGQYNQPQHF. The CDR3 coding sequence is TGTGCCAGTAGGGGACAGTACAATCAGCCCCAGCATTTT.

The rearrangement uses TRBV4-1 and TRBJ1-4, with D hard to call. Germline V gives CDR1 MGHRA, CDR2 YSYEKL. V was shortened by 0 bases and J by 0 bases, with 8 bases between the two germline ends. The CDR3 extends over 16 amino acids. CDR3 DNA: TGCGCCAGCAGCCAAGAGGGCCAAGCAACTAATGAAAAACTGTTTTTT. Amino acids: CASSQEGQATNEKLFF.

The gene calls are TRBV7-6 and TRBJ1-5; the match to TRBD1 covers 8 bases. Trimming removed 5 bases from V and 0 bases from J; junction bases left unmatched: 6. The CDR3 consists of 16 residues. Germline lookup yields CDR1 SGHVS and CDR2 FNYEAQ. The CDR3, as DNA: TGTGCCAGCAGCCTCGGGACAGGTAATAGCAATCAGCCCCAGCATTTT. Its protein product is CASSLGTGNSNQPQHF.

V is TRBV18 and J is TRBJ2-3; maybe TRBD2 (7 bases). The CDR3 length is 16 residues. Per germline, CDR1 KGHSH and CDR2 LQKENI. The V end was cut by 2 bases, the J end by 0 bases, with 12 bases between. The CDR3 loop is CASSPFGGLSTDTQYF. The CDR3 bases are TGTGCCAGCTCACCATTCGGGGGGCTTAGCACAGATACGCAGTATTTT.

The CDR3 reads CAIRTGGADYEQYF. The CDR3 region has the DNA TGTGCCATCAGGACAGGGGGCGCAGATTACGAGCAGTACTTC. The gene calls are TRBV10-3 and TRBJ2-7; 10 positions agree with TRBD1. This CDR3 comprises 14 residues. V was clipped by 6 bases and J by 4 bases; unmatched bases: 6. CDR1 is ENHRY, CDR2 SYGVKD, per germline.

The J gene is TRBJ1-1, the V gene TRBV4-2; maybe TRBD1 (5 bases). The CDR3 runs to 12 residues. Between the trimmed V and J ends, which lost 4 bases and 8 bases, there was a span of 11 bases. Germline-derived CDR1 and CDR2 are LGHNA and YNFKEQ. CDR3 protein: CASSPGGGEAFF. For the CDR3, the DNA is TGTGCCAGCAGCCCCGGTGGGGGGGAAGCTTTCTTT.

The J gene is TRBJ2-2, the V gene TRBV4-1, with D tentatively TRBD2 (6 bases). From germline, CDR1 is MGHRA and CDR2 YSYEKL. V was shortened by 0 bases and J by 3 bases, with 20 bases between the two germline ends. The CDR3 length is 19 residues. The CDR3 sequence is CASSQEKPGVAWDTGELFF. CDR3 DNA sequence: TGCGCCAGCAGCCAAGAAAAGCCGGGGGTTGCGTGGGACACCGGGGAGCTGTTTTTT.

The J gene is TRBJ1-1, the V gene TRBV28; the match to TRBD1 covers 7 bases. V lost 8 bases to trimming and J lost 11 bases; unmatched junction nucleotides: 8. The CDR3 loop spans 11 amino acids. Germline V lookup: CDR1 MDHEN, CDR2 SYDVKM. The CDR3 DNA reads as TGTGCCAGCGGCGACAGGGACGCGGCTTTCTTT. This translates into CASGDRDAAFF.

The genes are TRBV4-1 and TRBJ2-5, with D perhaps TRBD2 (6 bases). Trimming took off 1 base at V and 5 bases at J, with 11 bases between the two ends. The CDR3 length is 14 residues. Germline V lookup: CDR1 MGHRA, CDR2 YSYEKL. For the CDR3, the DNA is TGCGCCAGCAGCCAAGGTTTAGCGGTGGAGACCCAGTACTTC. Protein product: CASSQGLAVETQYF.

This chain joins TRBV29-1 and TRBJ2-2; 8 nucleotides align to TRBD1. Germline values: CDR1 SQVTM, CDR2 ANQGSEA. V trimming: 7 bases; J trimming: 1 base; junction bases outside the gene matches: 5. This CDR3 is built from 14 residues. Here the CDR3 DNA reads TGCAGCGCAACCGGGACAGGGAACACCGGGGAGCTGTTTTTT. This translates into CSATGTGNTGELFF.

This clone was detected a few times. The V and J genes are TRBV6-5 and TRBJ1-2; a possible D gene is TRBD1 (5 bases). The CDR3 contains 12 residues. V was trimmed by 8 bases and J by 4 bases, leaving 11 bases between them. The germline CDR1 and CDR2 sequences are MNHEY and SVGAGI. The CDR3 DNA reads TGTGCCAGCCTTCATAGGGGCTATGGCTACACCTTC. Encoded protein: CASLHRGYGYTF.

This chain links TRBV11-3 with TRBJ1-6; 7 nucleotides align to TRBD1. This CDR3 region has 13 residues. Germline values: CDR1 SGHNT, CDR2 YENEEA. V lost 3 bases to trimming and J lost 10 bases; unmatched junction nucleotides: 3. The CDR3 region has the DNA TGTGCCAGCAGCTTTCAGGGGGACTCACCCCTCCACTTT. Translated, it gives CASSFQGDSPLHF.

J is TRBJ1-1 and V is TRBV5-1; D remains unclear. In germline, CDR1 is SGHRS, CDR2 YFSETQ. Trimming left V 4 bases short and J 1 base short, with 8 bases between. This CDR3 spans 13 amino acids. CDR3: CASSPTENTEAFF. CDR3 DNA sequence: TGCGCCAGCAGCCCTACAGAGAACACTGAAGCTTTCTTT. Full variable domain (rest looked up from reference TRBV5-1 and TRBJ1-1): KAGVTQTPRYLIKTRGQQVTLSCSPISGHRSVSWYQQTPGQGLQFLFEYFSETQRNKGNFPGRFSGRQFSNSRSEMNVSTLELGDSALYLCASSPTENTEAFFGQGTRLTVV.

This sequence joins TRBV12-3 or TRBV12-4 and TRBJ1-2, with a possible D match to TRBD1 (6 bases). The CDR3 contains 13 residues. Deletions cut 2 bases from V and 8 bases from J, with 12 bases between. CDR3 sequence reads: CASSLIPQGGYTF. The CDR3 bases are TGTGCCAGCAGTTTAATCCCACAGGGCGGCTACACCTTC.

V usage is TRBV29-1 and J usage is TRBJ1-6; D is unclear. CDR1 is SQVTM, CDR2 ANQGSEA, per germline. The V end lost 0 bases, the J end lost 11 bases, and 11 bases lay between the germline ends. This CDR3 has 13 amino acids. This chain's CDR3 is CSVEDQEGAPLHF. CDR3 sequence (DNA): TGCAGCGTTGAAGACCAGGAAGGTGCACCCCTCCACTTT.

Only one count was recorded for this clone. Other DNA sequences from this sample encode an identical CDR3 as well. The rearrangement uses TRBV24-1 and TRBJ2-2, with 8 bases aligning to TRBD1. The trim removed 2 bases at V and 1 base at J, leaving 2 bases unmatched. CDR1 and CDR2 (germline): KGHDR, SFDVKD. The CDR3 has 16 amino acids. CDR3 nucleotides: TGTGCCACCAGTGATTCCGGGACAGGGAACACCGGGGAGCTGTTTTTT. It codes for CATSDSGTGNTGELFF.

The rearrangement joins TRBV5-6 to TRBJ2-3, with D perhaps matching TRBD2 (5 bases). Germline V gene sequence: CDR1 SGHDT, CDR2 YYEEEE. This CDR3 spans 14 amino acids. With 0 bases removed from V and 5 bases from J, the gap between germline ends came to 10 bases. The CDR3 sequence: CASSLGAAQDTQYF. The CDR3 nucleotides read TGTGCCAGCAGCTTGGGAGCGGCCCAAGATACGCAGTATTTT. The full variable domain, in which reference TRBV5-6 and TRBJ2-3 provide the parts outside the CDR3, is DAGVTQSPTHLIKTRGQQVTLRCSPKSGHDTVSWYQQALGQGPQFIFQYYEEEERQRGNFPDRFSGHQFPNYSSELNVNALLLGDSALYLCASSLGAAQDTQYFGPGTRLTVL.

V and J are TRBV21-1 and TRBJ1-5. TRBV21-1 is listed as a pseudogene. CDR3 length: 15 amino acids. The DNA of the CDR3 is TGTGCCAGCAGCATCCGGGGAAGCGGCAATCAGCCCCAGCATTTT. Protein: CASSIRGSGNQPQHF.

The rearrangement uses TRBV5-5 and TRBJ1-2; TRBD1 aligns across 7 bases. Germline V CDR1 and CDR2: SGHKS, YYEKEE (reference sequence). This CDR3 region has 13 residues. V lost 6 bases to trimming and J lost 7 bases; unmatched junction nucleotides: 9. CDR3 region: CASNKGGAAGYTF. The CDR3 DNA reads TGTGCCAGCAACAAAGGGGGCGCGGCTGGCTACACCTTC.